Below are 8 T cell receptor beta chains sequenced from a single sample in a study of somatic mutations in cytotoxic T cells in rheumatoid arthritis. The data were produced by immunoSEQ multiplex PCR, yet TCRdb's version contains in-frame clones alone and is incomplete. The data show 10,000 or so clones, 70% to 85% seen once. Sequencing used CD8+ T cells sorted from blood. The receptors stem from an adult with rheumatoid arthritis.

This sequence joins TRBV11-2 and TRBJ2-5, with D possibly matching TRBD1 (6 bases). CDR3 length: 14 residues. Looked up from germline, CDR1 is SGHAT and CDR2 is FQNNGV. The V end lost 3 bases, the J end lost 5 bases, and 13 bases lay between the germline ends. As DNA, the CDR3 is TGTGCCAGCAGCTTTGACAGGTCGGGGGAGACCCAGTACTTC. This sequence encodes CASSFDRSGETQYF.

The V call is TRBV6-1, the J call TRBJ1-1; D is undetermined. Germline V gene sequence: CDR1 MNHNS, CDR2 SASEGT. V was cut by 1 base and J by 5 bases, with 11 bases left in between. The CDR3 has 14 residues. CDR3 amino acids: CASSEDQVYTEAFF. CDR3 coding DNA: TGTGCCAGCAGTGAAGATCAGGTTTATACTGAAGCTTTCTTT.

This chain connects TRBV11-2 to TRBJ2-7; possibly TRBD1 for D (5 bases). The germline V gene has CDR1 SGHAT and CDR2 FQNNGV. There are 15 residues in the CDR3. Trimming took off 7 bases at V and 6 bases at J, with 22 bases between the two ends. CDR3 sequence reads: CASILLDTGFSEQYF. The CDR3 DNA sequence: TGTGCCAGCATCCTTCTGGACACCGGGTTTAGCGAGCAGTACTTC.

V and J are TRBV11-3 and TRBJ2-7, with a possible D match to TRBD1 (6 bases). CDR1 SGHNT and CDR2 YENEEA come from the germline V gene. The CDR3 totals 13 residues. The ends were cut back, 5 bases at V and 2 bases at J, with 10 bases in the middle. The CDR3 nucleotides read TGTGCCAGCAGCCACGGACAGACCTACGAGCAGTACTTC. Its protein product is CASSHGQTYEQYF.

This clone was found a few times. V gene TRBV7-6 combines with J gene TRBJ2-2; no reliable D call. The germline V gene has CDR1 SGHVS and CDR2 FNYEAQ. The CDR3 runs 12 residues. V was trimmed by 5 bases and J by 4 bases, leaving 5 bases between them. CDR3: CASSPPTGELFF. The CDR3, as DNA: TGTGCCAGCAGCCCCCCCACCGGGGAGCTGTTTTTT. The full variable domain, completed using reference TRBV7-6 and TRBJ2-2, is GAGVSQSPRYKVTKRGQDVALRCDPISGHVSLYWYRQALGQGPEFLTYFNYEAQQDKSGLPNDRFSAERPEGSISTLTIQRTEQRDSAMYRCASSPPTGELFFGEGSRLTVL.

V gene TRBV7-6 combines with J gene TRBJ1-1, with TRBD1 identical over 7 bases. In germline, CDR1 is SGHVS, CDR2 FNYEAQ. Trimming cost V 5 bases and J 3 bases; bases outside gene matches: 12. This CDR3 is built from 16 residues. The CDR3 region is CASSVSSTGQYTEAFF. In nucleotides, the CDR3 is TGTGCCAGCAGCGTAAGCTCTACGGGACAGTACACTGAAGCTTTCTTT.

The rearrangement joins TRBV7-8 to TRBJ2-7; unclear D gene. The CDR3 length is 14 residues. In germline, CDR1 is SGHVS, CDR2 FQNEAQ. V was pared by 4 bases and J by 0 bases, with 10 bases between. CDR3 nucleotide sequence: TGTGCCAGCAGCTCCGAGAGTTTCTCCTACGAGCAGTACTTC. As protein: CASSSESFSYEQYF.

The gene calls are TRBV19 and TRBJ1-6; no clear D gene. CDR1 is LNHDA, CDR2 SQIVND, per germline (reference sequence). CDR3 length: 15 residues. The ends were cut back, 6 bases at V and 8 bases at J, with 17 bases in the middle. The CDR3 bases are TGTGCCAGTAGCCGCGAAGACATAGTGCATTCACCCCTCCACTTT. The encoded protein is CASSREDIVHSPLHF.